This T cell receptor beta chain was identified in a study of blood T cells in healthy people across ages. Concerning this clonotype itself: Its antigen is currently unknown.

Trimming removed 4 bases at V and 5 bases at J, with 11 bases between. The CDR3 totals 12 residues. Per germline, CDR1 DFQATT and CDR2 SNEGSKA (reference sequence). Study-wide results and limits: Diversity of TCR beta correlated strongly with naive T cell percentage. Estimated diversity across one million T cells was deemed an underestimate.

A sample-barcoded 5' primer and a J-beta primer mix were used in a second PCR of about 6 to 12 cycles. Individual samples furnished no less than 2.5 million CDR3-containing paired-end reads apiece. MiXCR, run by TCRdb on the 5' RACE reads, gives a single entry per CDR3 protein. The data contain 600,000 to 850,000 distinct CDR3 sequences, 20% to 25% of them singletons. The data also belong to a second study, concerning T cells of mothers and their children.

Sequencing input: blood. The receptor comes from a boy younger than 18 in good health. This chain links TRBV20-1 with TRBJ2-5; no clear D gene. CDR3 loop: CSANLGGETQYF. The CDR3 DNA follows: TGCAGTGCTAATTTGGGTGGGGAGACCCAGTACTTC.